This T cell receptor beta chain appears in the sequencing data of a study of T-cell reconstitution after alpha-beta-depleted transplantation in children (dated by TCRdb to the mid-2010s). A note on the overall study: Using TCR repertoire profiling, the study followed T-cell immune reconstitution in a quantitative way in children after TCRalphabeta/CD19-depleted allogeneic hematopoietic cell transplantation. Findings and caveats that apply to the study as a whole: In some patients, high TCRbeta diversity at day 60 was attributed to recipient T cells and intrathymic progenitors that had survived conditioning. Over subsequent months, a decline in hyperexpanded clone frequencies was noted, and after one year, T-cell counts and TCRbeta diversity were mostly ascribed to newly produced T cells. The apparently early alphabetaT-cell count recovery about two months after transplant was reportedly dependent on only several hundred rapidly expanded clones derived from non-depleted graft cells.

Reading the label with the study, this specimen's treatment or condition is: allogeneic hematopoietic cell transplantation with graft depleted of TCRalphabeta T cells and CD19 B cells. Transplant recipients were children who received TCRalphabeta/CD19-depleted allogeneic hematopoietic cell grafts. Including the terminal cysteine and phenylalanine, the CDR3 comprises 14 residues. Of the read, only the CDR3 DNA is kept; its 42 bases are in frame from base 1. The germline V gene encodes CDR1 LNHNV and CDR2 YYDKDF (reference sequence). Trimming takes 2 bases from V and 6 bases from J, and the germline ends sit 11 bases apart. Details on this clonotype: Its antigen has not been determined. Within one base of it there is no much larger clone, and no base qualities were kept.

The library was obtained by PCR. Sequenced using an Illumina HiSeq 2500. Molecular barcoding was employed in the preparation of TCR libraries, with unique molecular identifiers being used to normalize TCRbeta repertoire quantification. TCRdb reprocessing: public reads trimmed at Q25 with fastp, clones called with MiXCR, in-frame beta chains kept. Identical CDR3 protein sequences are pooled into one entry, listed with their most common genes and DNA. The sample table contains about 980,000 distinct CDR3 sequences; only one count was recorded for about 29% of them. Roughly 28% of the sample lies in the top ten.

This receptor was obtained from a boy under three years old who had a stem cell transplant for SCID, so the T cells may come from the graft donor. The rearrangement combines TRBV15 with TRBJ2-1; no D gene can be assigned with confidence. Sequencing used PBMCs, mostly from graft donor cells, obtained 360 days after TCRalphabeta/CD19-depleted stem cell transplant. The nucleotide sequence is TGTGCCACCAGCAGAATAACGTCGGGCAATGAGCAGTTCTTC. Translated, it gives CATSRITSGNEQFF.